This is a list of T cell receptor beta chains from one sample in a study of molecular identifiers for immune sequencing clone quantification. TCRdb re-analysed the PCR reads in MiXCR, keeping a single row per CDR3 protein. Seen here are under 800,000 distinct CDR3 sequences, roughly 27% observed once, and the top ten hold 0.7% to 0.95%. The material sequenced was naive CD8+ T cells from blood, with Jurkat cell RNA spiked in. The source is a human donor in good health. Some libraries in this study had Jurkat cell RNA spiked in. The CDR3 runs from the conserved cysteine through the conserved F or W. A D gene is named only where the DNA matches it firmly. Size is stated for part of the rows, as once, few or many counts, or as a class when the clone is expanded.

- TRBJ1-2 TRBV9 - TGTGCCAGCACCCTAGGGCCGAAAATACCGGCGGTTAACTATGGCTACACCTTC CASTLGPKIPAVNYGYTF
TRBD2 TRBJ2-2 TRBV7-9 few TGTGCCAGCAGCTTATTTATTGGGCTAGCGGGTCCAGCGAACACCGGGGAGCTGTTTTTT CASSLFIGLAGPANTGELFF
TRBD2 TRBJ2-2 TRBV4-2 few TGTGCCAGCAGCCAGACCTTCGGACTAGCGAAGGCCGGGGAGCTGTTTTTT CASSQTFGLAKAGELFF
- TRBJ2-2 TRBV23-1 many TGCGCCAGACCCTCGGCAGCGAACACCGGGGAGCTGTTTTTT CARPSAANTGELFF
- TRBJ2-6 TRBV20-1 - TGCAGTGCTAGAGACCGGGCCCCTGATCCTGGGGCCCCCGTCCTGACTTTC CSARDRAPDPGAPVLTF
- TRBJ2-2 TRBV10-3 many TGTGCCATCGGACAGGGGGAGCTGTTTTTT CAIGQGELFF
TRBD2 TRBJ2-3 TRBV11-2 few TGTGCCAGCAGCTTCTGGACTAGCGGGAGTAAGGTTACGCAGTATTTT CASSFWTSGSKVTQYF
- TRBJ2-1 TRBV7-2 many TGTGCCAGCAGCTTCAGCGGCAACAATGAGCAGTTCTTC CASSFSGNNEQFF
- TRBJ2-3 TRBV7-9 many TGTGCCAGCAGCCCCTCGCGATATGGTGGCATGAGCACAGATACGCAGTATTTT CASSPSRYGGMSTDTQYF
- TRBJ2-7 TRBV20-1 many TGCAGTGCTAGAGATGCGAGCGTCGACGAGCAGTACTTC CSARDASVDEQYF
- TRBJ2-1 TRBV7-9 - TGTGCCAGCAGCTTTACGGGAGCCTACAATGAGCAGTTCTTC CASSFTGAYNEQFF
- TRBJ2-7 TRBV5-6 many TGTGCCAGCAGCTTGGAGTACAGCTCCTACGAGCAGTACTTC CASSLEYSSYEQYF
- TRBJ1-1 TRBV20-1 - TGCAGTGCTAGAGATGTGGAGGGACATAACACTGAAGCTTTCTTT CSARDVEGHNTEAFF
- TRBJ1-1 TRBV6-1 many TGTGCCAGCAGTTCACCACAGGGATACACTGAAGCTTTCTTT CASSSPQGYTEAFF
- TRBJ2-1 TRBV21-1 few TGTGCCAGCAGCAAAGTGAGGACTAGCCTGAATGAGCAGTTCTTC CASSKVRTSLNEQFF
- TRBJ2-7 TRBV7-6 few TGTGCCAGCAAGGGGGTGGAAGATGAGCAGTACTTC CASKGVEDEQYF
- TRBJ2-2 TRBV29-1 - TGCAGCGCAGGGTCTGACCGGGGCACCGAGGAGCTGTTTTTT CSAGSDRGTEELFF
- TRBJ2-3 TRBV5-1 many TGCGCCAGCAGCTTGGGGACAATCGAGGGGGATACGCAGTATTTT CASSLGTIEGDTQYF
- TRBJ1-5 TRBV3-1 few TGTGCCAGCAGCCTAAGTCCCGAATTAAATCAGCCCCAGCATTTT CASSLSPELNQPQHF
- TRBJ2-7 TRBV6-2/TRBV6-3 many TGTGCCAGCAGTTACGGACTGTGGGAGCAGTACTTC CASSYGLWEQYF
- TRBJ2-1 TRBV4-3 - TGCGCCAGCAGCCAAGGTAGACTATCCAATGAGCAGTTCTTC CASSQGRLSNEQFF
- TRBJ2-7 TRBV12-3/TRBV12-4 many TGTGCCAGCAGTTTGGGGGGTGCCCTAAACGAGCAGTACTTC CASSLGGALNEQYF
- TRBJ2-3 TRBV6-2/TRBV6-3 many TGTGCCAGCAGTCGTTCGGGTAACACAGATACGCAGTATTTT CASSRSGNTDTQYF
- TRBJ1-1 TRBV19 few TGTGCCAGTAGTATGGGCAGCCCAAACACTGAAGCTTTCTTT CASSMGSPNTEAFF
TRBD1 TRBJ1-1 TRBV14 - TGTGCCAGTGACGCCGGGACAGGAGTTGAAGCTTTCTTT CASDAGTGVEAFF
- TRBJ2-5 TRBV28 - TGTGCCAGCAGTTCCCCTCGGGACGTACAAGAGACCCAGTACTTC CASSSPRDVQETQYF
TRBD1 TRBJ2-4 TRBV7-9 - TGTGCCAGCTCACAGGGGCCCGAAAACATTCGGTACTTC CASSQGPENIRYF
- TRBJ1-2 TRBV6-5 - TGTGCCAGCAGTTACGGGGGTGACTATGGCTACACCTTC CASSYGGDYGYTF
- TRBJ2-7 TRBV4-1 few TGCGCCAGCAGCCAAGATAGAGGGGGGGGGGACCTCTCCTACGAGCAGTACTTC CASSQDRGGGDLSYEQYF